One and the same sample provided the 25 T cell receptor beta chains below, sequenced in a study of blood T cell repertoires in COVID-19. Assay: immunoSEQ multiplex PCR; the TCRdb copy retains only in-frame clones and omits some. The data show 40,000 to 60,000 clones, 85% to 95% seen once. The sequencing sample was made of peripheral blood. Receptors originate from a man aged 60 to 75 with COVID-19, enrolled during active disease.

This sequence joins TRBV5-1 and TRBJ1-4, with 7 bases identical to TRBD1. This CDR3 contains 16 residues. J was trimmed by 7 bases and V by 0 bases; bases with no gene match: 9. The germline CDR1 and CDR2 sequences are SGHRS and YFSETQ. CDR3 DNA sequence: TGCGCCAGCAGCTTGGCCTCGGGACAGTTTAGTGAAAAACTGTTTTTT. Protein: CASSLASGQFSEKLFF.

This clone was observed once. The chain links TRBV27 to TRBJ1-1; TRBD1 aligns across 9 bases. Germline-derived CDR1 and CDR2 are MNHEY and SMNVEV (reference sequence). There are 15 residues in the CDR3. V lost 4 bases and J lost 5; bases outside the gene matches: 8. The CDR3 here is CASSSYGTGRTEAFF. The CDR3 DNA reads TGTGCCAGCAGTTCCTACGGGACAGGGAGGACTGAAGCTTTCTTT.

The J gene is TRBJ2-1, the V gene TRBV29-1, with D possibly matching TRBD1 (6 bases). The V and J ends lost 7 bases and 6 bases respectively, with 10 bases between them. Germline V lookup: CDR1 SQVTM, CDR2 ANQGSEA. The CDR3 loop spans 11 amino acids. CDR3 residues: CSGRTVNEQFF. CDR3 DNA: TGCAGCGGGAGGACAGTCAATGAGCAGTTCTTC.

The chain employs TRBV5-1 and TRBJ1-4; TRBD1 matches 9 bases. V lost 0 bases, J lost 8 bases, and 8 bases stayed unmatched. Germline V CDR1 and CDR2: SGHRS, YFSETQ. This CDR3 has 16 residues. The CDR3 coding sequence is TGCGCCAGCAGCTTGGCCAGGGACAGGGTCGGAGAAAAACTGTTTTTT. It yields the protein CASSLARDRVGEKLFF.

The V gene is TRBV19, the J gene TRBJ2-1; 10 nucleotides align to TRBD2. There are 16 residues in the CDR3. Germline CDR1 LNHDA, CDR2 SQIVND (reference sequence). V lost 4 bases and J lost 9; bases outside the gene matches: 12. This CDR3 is CASSTTAGGPSVEQFF. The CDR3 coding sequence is TGTGCCAGTAGTACCACAGCGGGGGGGCCTTCTGTTGAGCAGTTCTTC.

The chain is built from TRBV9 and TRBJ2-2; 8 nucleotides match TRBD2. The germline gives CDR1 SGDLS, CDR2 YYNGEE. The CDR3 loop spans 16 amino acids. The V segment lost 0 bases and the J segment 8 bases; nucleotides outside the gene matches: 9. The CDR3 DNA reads TGTGCCAGCAGCGTAGCAGCGGGGGCCGTGAGGGGGGAGCTGTTTTTT. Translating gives CASSVAAGAVRGELFF.

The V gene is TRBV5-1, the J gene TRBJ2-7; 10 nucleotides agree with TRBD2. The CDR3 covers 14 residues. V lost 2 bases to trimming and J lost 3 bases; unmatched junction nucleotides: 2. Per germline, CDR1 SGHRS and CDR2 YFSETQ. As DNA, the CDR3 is TGCGCCAGCAGCTTAGCTAGCGGGAGCTACGAGCAGTACTTC. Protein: CASSLASGSYEQYF.

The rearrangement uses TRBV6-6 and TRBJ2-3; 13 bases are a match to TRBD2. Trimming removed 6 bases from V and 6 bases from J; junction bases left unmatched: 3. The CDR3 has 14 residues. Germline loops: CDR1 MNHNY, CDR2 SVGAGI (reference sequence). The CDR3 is CASRTSGGLDTQYF. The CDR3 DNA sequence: TGTGCCAGCAGGACTAGCGGGGGGCTGGATACGCAGTATTTT.

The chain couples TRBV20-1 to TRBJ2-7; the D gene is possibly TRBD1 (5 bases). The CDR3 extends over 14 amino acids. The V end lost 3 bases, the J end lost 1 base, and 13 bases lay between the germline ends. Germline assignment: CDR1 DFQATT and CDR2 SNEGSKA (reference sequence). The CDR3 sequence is CSASRQGLSYEQYF. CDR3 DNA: TGCAGTGCTAGTCGCCAGGGCTTATCCTACGAGCAGTACTTC.

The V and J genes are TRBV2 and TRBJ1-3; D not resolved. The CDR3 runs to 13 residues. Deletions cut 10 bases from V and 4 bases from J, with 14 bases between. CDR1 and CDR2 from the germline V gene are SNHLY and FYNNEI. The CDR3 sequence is CANRRLPGNTIYF. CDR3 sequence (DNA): TGTGCCAACCGGCGGCTTCCGGGAAACACCATATATTTT.

As DNA, the CDR3 is TGTGCCAGCTCAGGGGTGACCGGGGAGCTGTTTTTT. This translates into CASSGVTGELFF. V gene TRBV11-1 combines with J gene TRBJ2-2; D is perhaps TRBD1 (6 bases). With 8 bases removed from V and 5 bases from J, the gap between germline ends came to 9 bases. The CDR3 runs to 12 residues. CDR1 and CDR2 (germline): SGHAT, FQDESV (reference sequence).

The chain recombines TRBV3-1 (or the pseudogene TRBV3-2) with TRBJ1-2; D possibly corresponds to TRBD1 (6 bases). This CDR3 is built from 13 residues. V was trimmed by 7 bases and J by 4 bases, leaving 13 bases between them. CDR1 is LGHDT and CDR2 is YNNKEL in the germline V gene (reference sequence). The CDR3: CASTLGGGYGYTF. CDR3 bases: TGTGCCAGCACCCTGGGAGGGGGCTATGGCTACACCTTC.

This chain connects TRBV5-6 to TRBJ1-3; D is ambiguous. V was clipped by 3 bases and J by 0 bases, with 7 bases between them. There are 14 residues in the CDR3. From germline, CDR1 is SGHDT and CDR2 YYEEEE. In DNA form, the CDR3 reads TGTGCCAGCAGCTCCACAGACTCTGGAAACACCATATATTTT. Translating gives CASSSTDSGNTIYF.

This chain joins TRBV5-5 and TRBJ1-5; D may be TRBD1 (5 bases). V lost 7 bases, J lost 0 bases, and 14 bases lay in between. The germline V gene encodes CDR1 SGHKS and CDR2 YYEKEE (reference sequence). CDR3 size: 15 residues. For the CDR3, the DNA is TGTGCCAGCGCCTTGGGGGGGGATAGCAATCAGCCCCAGCATTTT. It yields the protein CASALGGDSNQPQHF.

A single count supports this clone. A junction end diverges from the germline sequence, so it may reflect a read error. The CDR3 is CASNEGKELQFF. The CDR3 DNA is TGTGCCAGCAATGAAGGCAAGGAGCTCCAGTTCTTC. This rearrangement joins TRBV25-1 to TRBJ2-1; D is unresolved. Per germline, CDR1 MGHDK and CDR2 SYGVNS. This CDR3 has 12 amino acids.

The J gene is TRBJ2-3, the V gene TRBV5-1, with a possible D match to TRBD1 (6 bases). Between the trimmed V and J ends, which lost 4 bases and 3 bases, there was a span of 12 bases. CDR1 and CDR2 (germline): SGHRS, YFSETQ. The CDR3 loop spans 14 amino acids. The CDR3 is CASSLGGKTDTQYF. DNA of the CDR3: TGCGCCAGCAGCCTAGGGGGTAAAACAGATACGCAGTATTTT.

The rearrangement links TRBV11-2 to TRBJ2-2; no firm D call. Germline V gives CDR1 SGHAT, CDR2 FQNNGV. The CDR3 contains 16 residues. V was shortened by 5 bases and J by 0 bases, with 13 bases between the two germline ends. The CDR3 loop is CASSATMGANTGELFF. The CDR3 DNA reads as TGTGCCAGCAGCGCTACGATGGGCGCGAACACCGGGGAGCTGTTTTTT.

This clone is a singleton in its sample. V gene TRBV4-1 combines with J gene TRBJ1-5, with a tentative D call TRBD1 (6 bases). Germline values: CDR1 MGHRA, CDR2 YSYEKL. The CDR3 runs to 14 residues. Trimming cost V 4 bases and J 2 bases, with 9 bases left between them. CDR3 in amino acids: CASSRGQGNQPQHF. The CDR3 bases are TGCGCCAGCAGCCGGGGACAAGGCAATCAGCCCCAGCATTTT.

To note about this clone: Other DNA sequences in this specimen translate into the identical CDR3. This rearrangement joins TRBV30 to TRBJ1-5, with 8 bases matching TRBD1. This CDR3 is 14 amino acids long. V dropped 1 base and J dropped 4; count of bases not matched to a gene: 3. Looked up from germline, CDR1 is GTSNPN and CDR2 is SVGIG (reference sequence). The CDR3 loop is CAWSAGQGNQPQHF. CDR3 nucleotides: TGTGCCTGGAGTGCCGGACAGGGAAATCAGCCCCAGCATTTT.

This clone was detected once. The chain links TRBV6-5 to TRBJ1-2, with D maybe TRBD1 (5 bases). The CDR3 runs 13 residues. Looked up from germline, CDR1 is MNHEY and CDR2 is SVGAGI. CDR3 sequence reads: CVRAPDNIRGYTF. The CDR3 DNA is TGTGTCCGCGCTCCGGACAACATTAGGGGCTACACCTTC.

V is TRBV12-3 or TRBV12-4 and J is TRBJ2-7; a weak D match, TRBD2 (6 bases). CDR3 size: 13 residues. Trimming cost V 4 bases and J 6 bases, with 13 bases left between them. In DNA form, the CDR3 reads TGTGCCAGCAGTTCAATGGGGGGAACCGAGCAGTACTTC. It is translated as CASSSMGGTEQYF.

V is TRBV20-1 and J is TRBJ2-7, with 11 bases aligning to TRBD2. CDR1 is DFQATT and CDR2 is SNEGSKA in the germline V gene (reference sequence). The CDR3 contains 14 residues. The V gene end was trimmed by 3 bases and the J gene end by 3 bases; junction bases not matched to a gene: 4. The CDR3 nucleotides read TGCAGTGCTAGTGGGACTAGCGGACACTACGAGCAGTACTTC. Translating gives CSASGTSGHYEQYF.

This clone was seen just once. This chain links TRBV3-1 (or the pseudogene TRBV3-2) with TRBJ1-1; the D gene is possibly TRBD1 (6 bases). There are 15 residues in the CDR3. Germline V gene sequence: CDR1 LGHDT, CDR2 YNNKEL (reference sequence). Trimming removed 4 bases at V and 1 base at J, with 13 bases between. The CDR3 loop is CASSRTDSPNTEAFF. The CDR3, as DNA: TGTGCCAGCAGCCGGACGGACAGCCCGAACACTGAAGCTTTCTTT.

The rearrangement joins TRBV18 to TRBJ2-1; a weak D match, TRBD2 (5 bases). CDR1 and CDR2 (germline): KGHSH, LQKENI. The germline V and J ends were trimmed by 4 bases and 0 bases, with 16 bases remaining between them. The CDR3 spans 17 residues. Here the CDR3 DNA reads TGTGCCAGCTCACGTGGGAATGACGGAGGCTCCTACAATGAGCAGTTCTTC. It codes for CASSRGNDGGSYNEQFF. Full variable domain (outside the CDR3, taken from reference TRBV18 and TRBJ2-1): NAGVMQNPRHLVRRRGQEARLRCSPMKGHSHVYWYRQLPEEGLKFMVYLQKENIIDESGMPKERFSAEFPKEGPSILRIQQVVRGDSAAYFCASSRGNDGGSYNEQFFGPGTRLTVL.

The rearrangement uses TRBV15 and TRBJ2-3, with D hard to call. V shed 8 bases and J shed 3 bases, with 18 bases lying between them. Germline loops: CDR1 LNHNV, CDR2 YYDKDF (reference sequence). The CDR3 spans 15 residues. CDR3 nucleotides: TGTGCCACCCGAACAATCCCCGAAACGACAGATACGCAGTATTTT. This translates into CATRTIPETTDTQYF.